The 17 T cell receptor beta chains below come from one sample, sequenced in a study of cytomegalovirus exposure and HLA in healthy donors (dated by TCRdb to about 2017). Receptors were amplified or captured by the immunoSEQ multiplex PCR assay. A mixture of 60 forward primers for TCR Vbeta segments and 13 reverse primers for TCR Jbeta segments was used in the multiplex PCR. What TCRdb holds here is the immuneACCESS table cut down to in-frame rearrangements. Part of the clones is not present; checked against another copy, under half of the missing clones reflect an unresolved V gene, and the others are unexplained. Present in this sample are about 140,000 clones, 65% to 85% of which were seen just once. Approximately 4% of the sample goes to the ten largest clones. The sample taken for sequencing was PBMCs. These receptors came from a male donor in good health and CMV-seronegative.

V usage is TRBV21-1 and J usage is TRBJ2-7; the table's D call, TRBD1, has no DNA check behind it. TRBV21-1 is described as a pseudogene. There are 14 residues in the CDR3. This CDR3 reads CASRGQGWSYEQYF. In DNA form, the CDR3 reads TGTGCCAGCAGAGGACAGGGGTGGTCCTACGAGCAGTACTTC.

This chain connects TRBV7-8 to TRBJ2-7; D is possibly TRBD2 (6 bases). Trimming cost V 0 bases and J 2 bases, with 14 bases left between them. Germline V gene sequence: CDR1 SGHVS, CDR2 FQNEAQ. This CDR3 is 16 amino acids long. CDR3 loop: CASSLAGAGLTYEQYF. In nucleotides, the CDR3 is TGTGCCAGCAGCTTAGCAGGCGCGGGGCTCACCTACGAGCAGTACTTC.

V is TRBV5-1 and J is TRBJ2-3, with 14 bases matching TRBD2. Losses at the gene ends were 1 base for V and 0 bases for J; bases not matched to a gene: 4. The germline V gene encodes CDR1 SGHRS and CDR2 YFSETQ. This CDR3 region has 18 residues. CDR3 residues: CASSLQGLAGASTDTQYF. CDR3 DNA: TGCGCCAGCAGCTTGCAGGGACTAGCGGGGGCTAGCACAGATACGCAGTATTTT.

The chain combines TRBV7-8 with TRBJ2-3, with no clear D. Germline-derived CDR1 and CDR2 are SGHVS and FQNEAQ. CDR3 length: 14 amino acids. The V end lost 5 bases, the J end lost 2 bases, and 11 bases lay between the germline ends. CDR3 in DNA: TGTGCCAGCAGCCTCTACAGAACCACAGATACGCAGTATTTT. It is translated as CASSLYRTTDTQYF.

The V call is TRBV5-1, the J call TRBJ1-2; TRBD1 might be the D (5 bases). CDR3 size: 11 residues. In germline, CDR1 is SGHRS, CDR2 YFSETQ. V shed 3 bases and J shed 8 bases, with 8 bases lying between them. The CDR3 nucleotides read TGCGCCAGCAGCTCAGGGCTAGGCTACACCTTC. It encodes CASSSGLGYTF. Full variable domain (rest looked up from reference TRBV5-1 and TRBJ1-2): KAGVTQTPRYLIKTRGQQVTLSCSPISGHRSVSWYQQTPGQGLQFLFEYFSETQRNKGNFPGRFSGRQFSNSRSEMNVSTLELGDSALYLCASSSGLGYTFGSGTRLTVV.

CDR3 sequence (DNA): TGTGCCAGCAGCCAGGACAGGGACGAGCAGTACTTC. This translates into CASSQDRDEQYF. This chain uses TRBV11-1 with TRBJ2-7; 8 bases are shared with TRBD1. This CDR3 contains 12 residues. Germline V gene sequence: CDR1 SGHAT, CDR2 FQDESV (reference sequence). The ends lost 5 bases at V and 5 bases at J; junction bases unmatched: 2.

V gene TRBV5-4 combines with J gene TRBJ2-3, with D possibly TRBD1 on 6 matching bases. The CDR3 is 13 residues long. Germline CDR1 is SGHNT and CDR2 is YYREEE (reference sequence). The V gene lost 5 bases and the J gene lost 2 bases, with 9 bases spanning the gap. The CDR3 region is CASSEGVTDTQYF. DNA of the CDR3: TGTGCCAGCAGTGAGGGGGTCACAGATACGCAGTATTTT.

The rearrangement joins TRBV7-9 to TRBJ1-1, with D perhaps TRBD1 (6 bases). Germline lookup yields CDR1 SEHNR and CDR2 FQNEAQ (reference sequence). V lost 5 bases and J lost 3, with 13 bases in between. This CDR3 contains 14 residues. As DNA, the CDR3 is TGTGCCAGCAGCCTACAGGGAAGGGACACTGAAGCTTTCTTT. It specifies CASSLQGRDTEAFF.

The chain employs TRBV7-3 and TRBJ2-6; possibly TRBD2 for D (5 bases). Germline values: CDR1 SGHTA, CDR2 FQGTGA. V lost 1 base and J 0 bases, leaving 7 bases between the germline ends. This CDR3 comprises 16 residues. CDR3 DNA: TGTGCCAGCAGCTTAAATAGCGACTCTGGGGCCAACGTCCTGACTTTC. This codes for CASSLNSDSGANVLTF.

The V call is TRBV9, the J call TRBJ1-2; possible D gene TRBD1, 6 bases. The CDR3 length is 13 residues. Looked up from germline, CDR1 is SGDLS and CDR2 is YYNGEE. V lost 3 bases, J lost 4 bases, and 10 bases lay in between. The CDR3 is CASSGQDLYGYTF. Written as DNA, the CDR3 is TGTGCCAGCAGCGGACAGGACCTCTATGGCTACACCTTC. The full variable domain, rest sourced from reference TRBV9 and TRBJ1-2, is DSGVTQTPKHLITATGQRVTLRCSPRSGDLSVYWYQQSLDQGLQFLIQYYNGEERAKGNILERFSAQQFPDLHSELNLSSLELGDSALYFCASSGQDLYGYTFGSGTRLTVV.

This sequence joins TRBV5-1 and TRBJ2-7, with D maybe TRBD2 (5 bases). Germline values: CDR1 SGHRS, CDR2 YFSETQ. CDR3 length: 17 amino acids. V gave up 4 bases and J gave up 4 bases, with 24 bases separating them. In DNA form, the CDR3 reads TGCGCCAGCAGCCCCCTCCCCCTTGGGATAGCGACATACGAGCAGTACTTC. Translated: CASSPLPLGIATYEQYF. The complete variable domain, with remaining parts taken from reference TRBV5-1 and TRBJ2-7, reads KAGVTQTPRYLIKTRGQQVTLSCSPISGHRSVSWYQQTPGQGLQFLFEYFSETQRNKGNFPGRFSGRQFSNSRSEMNVSTLELGDSALYLCASSPLPLGIATYEQYFGPGTRLTVT.

The chain is built from TRBV30 and TRBJ1-3, with unresolved D. V lost 1 base and J 3 bases, leaving 7 bases between the germline ends. Germline V gene lookup returns CDR1 GTSNPN and CDR2 SVGIG (reference sequence). The CDR3 consists of 13 residues. The CDR3 spells CAWSAGSGNTIYF. CDR3 DNA: TGTGCCTGGAGTGCGGGAAGTGGAAACACCATATATTTT.

As to this clone: A read error may produce the germline difference seen at one junction end. The V and J genes are TRBV7-9 and TRBJ2-7; maybe TRBD2 (5 bases). There are 12 residues in the CDR3. Germline CDR1 reads SEHNR; CDR2 reads FQNEAQ (reference sequence). The DNA of the CDR3 is TGTTCCAGCAGCGAAAGCGGCTACGAGCAGTACTTC. Translated, it gives CSSSESGYEQYF.

CDR3 sequence: CASSQGLAYTDTQYF. The CDR3 DNA is TGTGCCAGCAGCCAGGGACTAGCTTATACAGATACGCAGTATTTT. This rearrangement joins TRBV5-4 to TRBJ2-3; 9 bases fit TRBD2. J was trimmed by 3 bases and V by 4 bases; bases with no gene match: 6. The CDR3 spans 15 residues. The germline V gene encodes CDR1 SGHNT and CDR2 YYREEE (reference sequence).

The chain employs TRBV5-4 and TRBJ1-2; D gene uncertain. This CDR3 spans 14 amino acids. V lost 0 bases, J lost 3 bases, and 9 bases lay in between. Germline V lookup: CDR1 SGHNT, CDR2 YYREEE (reference sequence). In DNA, the CDR3 is TGTGCCAGCAGCTTGGGCCCTCTATACTATGGCTACACCTTC. It is translated as CASSLGPLYYGYTF.

This clone was detected a few times. This chain connects TRBV7-3 to TRBJ2-6; D gene ambiguous. The CDR3 is 17 residues long. Trimming pared 5 bases from V and 1 base from J, leaving 15 bases between. The germline V gene encodes CDR1 SGHTA and CDR2 FQGTGA. CDR3 DNA: TGTGCCAGCAGCCCCACCGGCCCGGGTTCTGGGGCCAACGTCCTGACTTTC. This sequence encodes CASSPTGPGSGANVLTF.

This rearrangement joins TRBV7-6 to TRBJ1-4, with TRBD1 matching 8 bases. The CDR3 length is 16 residues. V shed 3 bases and J 0 bases; nucleotides not matched to a gene: 3. The germline CDR1 and CDR2 sequences are SGHVS and FNYEAQ. The CDR3 DNA reads as TGTGCCAGCAGCTTGACACAGGGGGCAACTAATGAAAAACTGTTTTTT. Translated, it gives CASSLTQGATNEKLFF.